The 2 T cell receptor beta chains presented below share a single source sample, sequenced in a study of CD8+ T cells in alopecia areata. Extraction of RNA preceded its reverse transcription into cDNA, which served as the sequencing template. Measured with immunoSEQ multiplex PCR; TCRdb has only the in-frame clones, and not every one. The sample lists 160,000 or so clones; less than 70% were seen once. Regarding treatment: oral pan-JAK inhibitor, 5-10 mg twice daily. This material consisted of CD4+ T cells sorted from blood, taken at week 4, from a patient treated with tofacitinib. These receptors came from a human donor with alopecia areata.

The gene calls are TRBV5-1 and TRBJ2-6; D is tentatively TRBD1 or TRBD2 (6 bases each). Germline V gene sequence: CDR1 SGHRS, CDR2 YFSETQ. This CDR3 comprises 17 residues. The V and J ends lost 4 bases and 0 bases respectively, with 14 bases between them. DNA for the CDR3: TGCGCCAGCAGCCCCGGCGGGACAAACTCTGGGGCCAACGTCCTGACTTTC. It is translated as CASSPGGTNSGANVLTF.

This clone has more than one count but fewer than ten. The chain links TRBV5-1 to TRBJ2-5; a possible D gene is TRBD1 (5 bases). Germline loops: CDR1 SGHRS, CDR2 YFSETQ. V was clipped by 3 bases and J by 7 bases, with 16 bases between them. This CDR3 has 14 amino acids. In DNA form, the CDR3 reads TGCGCCAGCAGCTCACAGTCTCAAGGGGTGACCCAGTACTTC. This codes for CASSSQSQGVTQYF.